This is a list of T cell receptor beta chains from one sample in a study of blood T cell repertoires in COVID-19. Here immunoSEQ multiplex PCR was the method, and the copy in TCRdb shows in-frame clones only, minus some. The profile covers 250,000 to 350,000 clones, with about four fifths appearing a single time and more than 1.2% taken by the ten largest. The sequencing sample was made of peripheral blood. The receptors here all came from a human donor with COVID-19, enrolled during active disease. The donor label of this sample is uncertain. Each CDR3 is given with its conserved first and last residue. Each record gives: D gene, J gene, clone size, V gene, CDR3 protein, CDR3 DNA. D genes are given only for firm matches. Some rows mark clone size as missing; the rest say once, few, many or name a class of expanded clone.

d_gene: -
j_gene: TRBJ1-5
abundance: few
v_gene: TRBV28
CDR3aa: CASSLRGGVKPQHF
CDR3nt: TGTGCCAGCAGTTTGAGGGGAGGGGTCAAGCCCCAGCATTTT

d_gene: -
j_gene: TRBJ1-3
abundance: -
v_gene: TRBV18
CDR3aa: CASSPQNGHSGNTIYF
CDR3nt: TGTGCCAGCTCACCACAAAACGGACACTCTGGAAACACCATATATTTT

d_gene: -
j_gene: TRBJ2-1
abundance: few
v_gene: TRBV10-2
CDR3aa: CASMQVREQFF
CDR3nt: TGCGCCAGCATGCAGGTCAGGGAGCAGTTCTTC

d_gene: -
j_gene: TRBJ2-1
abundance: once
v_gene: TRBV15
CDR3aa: CATSREGLSASHNEQFF
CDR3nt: TGTGCCACCAGCAGAGAAGGACTCTCCGCGTCCCACAATGAGCAGTTCTTC

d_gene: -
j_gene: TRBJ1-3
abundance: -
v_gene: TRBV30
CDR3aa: CAWSVQIRNTIYF
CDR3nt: TGTGCCTGGAGTGTACAGATAAGAAACACCATATATTTT

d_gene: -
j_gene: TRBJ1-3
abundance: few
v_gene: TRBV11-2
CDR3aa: CASSPTQARGNTIYF
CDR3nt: TGTGCCAGCAGCCCTACCCAGGCTCGTGGAAACACCATATATTTT

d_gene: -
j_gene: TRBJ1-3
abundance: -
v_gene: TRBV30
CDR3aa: CAWSVMSSGNTIYF
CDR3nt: TGTGCCTGGAGTGTAATGAGCTCTGGAAACACCATATATTTT

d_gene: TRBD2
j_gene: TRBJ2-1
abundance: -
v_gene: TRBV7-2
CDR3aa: CASSFAGGSSYNEQFF
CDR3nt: TGTGCCAGCAGCTTTGCGGGGGGGAGCTCCTACAATGAGCAGTTCTTC

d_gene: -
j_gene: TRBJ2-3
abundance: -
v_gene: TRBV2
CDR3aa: CASSNFASTDTQYF
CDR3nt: TGTGCCAGCAGTAACTTCGCTAGCACAGATACGCAGTATTTT

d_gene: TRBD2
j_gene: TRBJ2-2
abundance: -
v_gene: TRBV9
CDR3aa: CASSGGLAGVTGELFF
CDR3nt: TGTGCCAGCAGCGGCGGACTAGCGGGAGTCACCGGGGAGCTGTTTTTT

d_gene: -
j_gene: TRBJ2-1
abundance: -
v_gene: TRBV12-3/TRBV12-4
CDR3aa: CASSSPGGEQFF
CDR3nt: TGTGCCAGCAGTTCCCCCGGGGGTGAGCAGTTCTTC

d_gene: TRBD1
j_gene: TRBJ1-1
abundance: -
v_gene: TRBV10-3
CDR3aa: CATLQGAPDTEAFF
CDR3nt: TGTGCCACCTTACAGGGGGCGCCGGACACTGAAGCTTTCTTT

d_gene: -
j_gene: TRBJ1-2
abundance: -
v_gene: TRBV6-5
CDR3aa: CASSYSELGGGYTF
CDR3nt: TGTGCCAGCAGTTACTCGGAGTTGGGGGGAGGCTACACCTTC

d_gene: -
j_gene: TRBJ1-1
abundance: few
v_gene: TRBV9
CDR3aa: CASSVAQVNTEAFF
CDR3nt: TGTGCCAGCAGCGTAGCACAGGTAAACACTGAAGCTTTCTTT

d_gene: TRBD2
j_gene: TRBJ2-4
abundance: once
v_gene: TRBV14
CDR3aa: CASSPLAGAGIQYF
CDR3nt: TGTGCCAGCAGCCCACTAGCGGGCGCCGGCATTCAGTACTTC

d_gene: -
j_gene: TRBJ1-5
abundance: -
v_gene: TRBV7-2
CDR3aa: CASSLDLNRPQHF
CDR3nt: TGTGCCAGCAGCCTAGACCTAAATCGGCCCCAGCATTTT

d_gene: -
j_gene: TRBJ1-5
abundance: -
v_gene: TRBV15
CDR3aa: CATSPSAGRYSNQPQHF
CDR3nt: TGTGCCACCAGTCCGTCGGCAGGCAGGTATAGCAATCAGCCCCAGCATTTT

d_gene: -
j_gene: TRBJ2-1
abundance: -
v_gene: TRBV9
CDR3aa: CASSVGQDAYNEQFF
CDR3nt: TGTGCCAGCAGCGTAGGACAGGACGCCTACAATGAGCAGTTCTTC

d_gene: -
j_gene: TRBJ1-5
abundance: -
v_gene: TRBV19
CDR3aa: CASSLLVGGSGNQPQHF
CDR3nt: TGTGCCAGTAGTCTCCTCGTTGGGGGGTCGGGCAATCAGCCCCAGCATTTT

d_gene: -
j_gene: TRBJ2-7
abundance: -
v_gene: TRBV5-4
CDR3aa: CASSSFGTLDEQYF
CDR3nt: TGTGCCAGCAGCTCATTCGGGACTCTAGACGAGCAGTACTTC

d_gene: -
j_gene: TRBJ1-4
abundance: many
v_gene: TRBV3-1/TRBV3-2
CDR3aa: CASSRSGTNNEKLFF
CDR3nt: TGTGCCAGCAGCCGCTCCGGGACTAATAATGAAAAACTGTTTTTT

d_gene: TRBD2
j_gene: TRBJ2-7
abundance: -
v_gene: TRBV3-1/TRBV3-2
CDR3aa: CASSQASGTYEQYF
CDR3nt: TGTGCCAGCAGCCAAGCTAGCGGTACCTACGAGCAGTACTTC

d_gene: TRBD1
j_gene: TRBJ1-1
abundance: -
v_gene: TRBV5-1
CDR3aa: CASSPRNRGGPEAFF
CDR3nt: TGCGCCAGCAGCCCGCGGAACAGGGGGGGCCCTGAAGCTTTCTTT

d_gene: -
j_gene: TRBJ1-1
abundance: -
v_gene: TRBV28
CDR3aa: CASSGPSAAFF
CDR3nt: TGTGCCAGCTCAGGGCCGAGCGCGGCTTTCTTT

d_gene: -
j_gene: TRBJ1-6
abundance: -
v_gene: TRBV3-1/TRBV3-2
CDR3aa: CASSQDEISGSPLHF
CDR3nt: TGTGCCAGCAGCCAAGATGAAATTTCAGGTTCACCCCTCCACTTT

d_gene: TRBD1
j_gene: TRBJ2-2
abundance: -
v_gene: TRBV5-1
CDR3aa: CASSKGQGANTGELFF
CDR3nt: TGCGCCAGCAGCAAGGGACAGGGGGCGAACACCGGGGAGCTGTTTTTT

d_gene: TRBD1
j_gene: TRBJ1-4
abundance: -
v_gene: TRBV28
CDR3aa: CASSFGTGRREEKLFF
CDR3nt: TGTGCCAGCAGTTTCGGGACAGGGCGACGAGAAGAAAAACTGTTTTTT

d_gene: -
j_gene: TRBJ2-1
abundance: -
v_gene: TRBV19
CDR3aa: CASSIIRRSYNEQFF
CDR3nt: TGTGCCAGTAGTATAATCAGGAGGTCCTACAATGAGCAGTTCTTC

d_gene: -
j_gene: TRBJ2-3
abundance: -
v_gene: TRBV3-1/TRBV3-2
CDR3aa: CASSQEKVYPRGADTQYF
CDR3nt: TGTGCCAGCAGCCAAGAGAAGGTGTACCCGCGAGGTGCAGATACGCAGTATTTT

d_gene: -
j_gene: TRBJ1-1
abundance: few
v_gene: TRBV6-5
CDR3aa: CASSYLPGTTTEAFF
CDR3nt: TGTGCCAGCAGTTACCTTCCAGGCACAACCACTGAAGCTTTCTTT

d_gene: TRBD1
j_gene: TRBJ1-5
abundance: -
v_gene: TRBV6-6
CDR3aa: CASMTGGVNQPQHF
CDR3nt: TGTGCCAGCATGACAGGGGGCGTAAATCAGCCCCAGCATTTT

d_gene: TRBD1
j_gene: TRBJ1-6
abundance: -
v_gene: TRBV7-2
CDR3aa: CASSYQLGQGLAPLHF
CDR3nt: TGTGCCAGCAGCTATCAGCTAGGACAGGGCTTAGCACCCCTCCACTTT

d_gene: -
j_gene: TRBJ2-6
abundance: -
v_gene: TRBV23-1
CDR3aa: CASRRVSGANVLTF
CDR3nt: TGCGCCAGCAGGAGGGTCTCTGGGGCCAACGTCCTGACTTTC

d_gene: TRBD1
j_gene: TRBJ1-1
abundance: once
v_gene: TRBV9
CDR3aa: CASSVVSGTGTEAFF
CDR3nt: TGTGCCAGCAGCGTAGTATCGGGGACAGGCACTGAAGCTTTCTTT

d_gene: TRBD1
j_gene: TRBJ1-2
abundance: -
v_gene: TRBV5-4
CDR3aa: CASSLERQGGNYGYTF
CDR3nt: TGTGCCAGCAGCCTTGAACGACAGGGGGGTAACTATGGCTACACCTTC

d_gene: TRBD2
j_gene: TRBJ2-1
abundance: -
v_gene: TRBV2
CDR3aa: CASLLGLANNEQFF
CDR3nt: TGTGCCAGCCTATTGGGACTAGCGAACAATGAGCAGTTCTTC

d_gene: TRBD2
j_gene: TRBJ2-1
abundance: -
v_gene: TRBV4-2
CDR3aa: CASSQDGRAHNEQFF
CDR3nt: TGTGCCAGCAGCCAAGATGGGAGGGCCCACAATGAGCAGTTCTTC

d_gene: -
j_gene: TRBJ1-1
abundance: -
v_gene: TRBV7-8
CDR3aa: CASSRLVNTEAFF
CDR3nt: TGTGCCAGCAGCCGGCTAGTTAACACTGAAGCTTTCTTT

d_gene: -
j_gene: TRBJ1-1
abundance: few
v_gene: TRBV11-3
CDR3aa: CASSLDGQNTEAFF
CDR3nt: TGTGCCAGCAGCTTAGATGGGCAGAACACTGAAGCTTTCTTT

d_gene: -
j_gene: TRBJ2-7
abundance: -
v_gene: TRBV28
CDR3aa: CASTQQGLRDEQYF
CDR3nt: TGTGCCAGCACACAACAGGGTTTGAGGGACGAGCAGTACTTC

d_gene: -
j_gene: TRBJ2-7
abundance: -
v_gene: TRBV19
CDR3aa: CASGQGNRAHEQYF
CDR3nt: TGTGCCAGTGGACAAGGAAACAGGGCCCACGAGCAGTACTTC

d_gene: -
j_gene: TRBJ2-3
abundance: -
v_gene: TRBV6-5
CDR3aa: CASSYGAGQTTDTQYF
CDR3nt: TGTGCCAGCAGTTATGGGGCGGGACAGACCACAGATACGCAGTATTTT

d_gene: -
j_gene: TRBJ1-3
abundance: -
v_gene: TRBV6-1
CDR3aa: CASSEQAGSNTIYF
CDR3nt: TGTGCCAGCAGTGAACAGGCAGGGTCTAACACCATATATTTT

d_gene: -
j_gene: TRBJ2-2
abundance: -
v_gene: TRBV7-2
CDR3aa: CASSPAAVTGELFF
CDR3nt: TGTGCCAGCAGCCCGGCGGCGGTAACCGGGGAGCTGTTTTTT

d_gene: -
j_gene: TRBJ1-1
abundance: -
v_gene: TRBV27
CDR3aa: CASSSQGSTEAFF
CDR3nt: TGTGCCAGCAGTTCGCAGGGGAGCACTGAAGCTTTCTTT

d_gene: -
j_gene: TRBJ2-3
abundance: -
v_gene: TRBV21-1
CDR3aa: CASRGTSGSETDTQYF
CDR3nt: TGTGCCAGCAGGGGGACTAGCGGGAGTGAAACAGATACGCAGTATTTT

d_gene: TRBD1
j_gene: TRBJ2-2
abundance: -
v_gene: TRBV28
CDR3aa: CASRPPGTGTGELFF
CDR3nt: TGTGCCAGCAGACCCCCCGGGACAGGGACCGGGGAGCTGTTTTTT

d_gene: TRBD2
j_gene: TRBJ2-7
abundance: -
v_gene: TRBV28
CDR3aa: CASSPTGGGRYEQYF
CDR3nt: TGTGCCAGCAGTCCGACGGGAGGGGGTCGGTACGAGCAGTACTTC

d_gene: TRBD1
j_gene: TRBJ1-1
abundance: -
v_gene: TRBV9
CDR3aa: CASSVVDRANTEAFF
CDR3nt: TGTGCCAGCAGCGTAGTAGACAGGGCGAACACTGAAGCTTTCTTT

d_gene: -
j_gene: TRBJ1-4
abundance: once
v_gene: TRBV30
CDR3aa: CAWSVWEGGDEKLFF
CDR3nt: TGTGCCTGGAGTGTTTGGGAGGGAGGCGATGAAAAACTGTTTTTT

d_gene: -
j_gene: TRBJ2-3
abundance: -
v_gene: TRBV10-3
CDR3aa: CAISESVVGVGTDTQYF
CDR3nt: TGTGCCATCAGTGAGTCAGTTGTGGGAGTCGGTACAGATACGCAGTATTTT

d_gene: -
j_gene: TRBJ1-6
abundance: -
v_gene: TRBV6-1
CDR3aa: CASSEYGWPLHF
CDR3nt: TGTGCCAGCAGTGAATACGGGTGGCCCCTCCACTTT